These 5 T cell receptor beta chains share one sample of origin, sequenced in a study of blood T cell repertoires in COVID-19 (dated by TCRdb to about 2020). Libraries were built with the immunoSEQ multiplex PCR assay. TCRdb's version of the immuneACCESS table is confined to in-frame rearrangements and falls short of the full clone set. An unresolved V gene accounts for under half of the shortfall where checked; the remainder is of unknown origin. This sample gives 200,000 to 250,000 clones in total; approximately 80% of them show up just once. The ten largest make up about 3.4% of the sample. Sequencing was done on a sample of PBMCs or T cells enriched from blood (not recorded which). Every receptor here comes from a woman aged 55-69 years who had recovered from COVID-19.

The CDR3 coding sequence is TGTGCCAGTAGAGAGCAGTCGCAGGGTTGGGTCAATGAGCAGTTCTTC. This gives the protein CASREQSQGWVNEQFF. The gene calls are TRBV27 and TRBJ2-1; weak D call: TRBD1 (5 bases). The CDR3 runs to 16 residues. Per the germline V gene, CDR1 is MNHEY and CDR2 is SMNVEV (reference sequence). V shed 9 bases and J shed 6 bases, with 24 bases lying between them.

This chain uses TRBV7-9 with TRBJ1-2, with 7 bases lining up with TRBD1. CDR1 SEHNR and CDR2 FQNEAQ come from the germline V gene (reference sequence). The CDR3 sequence is 13 residues long. Trimming removed 1 base from V and 9 bases from J; junction bases left unmatched: 5. This CDR3 reads CASSLGQGSRYTF. The CDR3 DNA reads TGTGCCAGCAGCTTAGGACAGGGCTCGCGCTACACCTTC.

V and J are TRBV6-5 and TRBJ1-6, with TRBD1 matching 7 bases. In germline, CDR1 is MNHEY, CDR2 SVGAGI. There are 15 residues in the CDR3. V shed 6 bases, J shed 5 bases, and the junction held 7 bases outside the gene matches. The DNA of the CDR3 is TGTGCCAGCAGCCCGGGACAGTGGAATAATTCACCCCTCCACTTT. This codes for CASSPGQWNNSPLHF.

The rearrangement links TRBV7-3 to TRBJ2-1; D unclear. V was trimmed by 3 bases and J by 9 bases, leaving 12 bases between them. This CDR3 contains 13 residues. Looked up from germline, CDR1 is SGHTA and CDR2 is FQGTGA. CDR3: CASSFGSSGEQFF. The CDR3, as DNA: TGTGCCAGCAGCTTCGGTAGTTCTGGTGAGCAGTTCTTC.

In this sample, this clone turned up a few times. The chain has TRBV15 and TRBJ1-1; 7 nucleotides line up with TRBD1. Germline CDR1 LNHNV, CDR2 YYDKDF (reference sequence). V dropped 4 bases and J dropped 0; count of bases not matched to a gene: 17. CDR3 length: 19 residues. Here the CDR3 DNA reads TGTGCCACCAGCACACGAATAAGGAGAGCGACAGGGCTGAACACTGAAGCTTTCTTT. Translation: CATSTRIRRATGLNTEAFF.